The 32 T cell receptor beta chains below were found in one sample sequenced in a study of T cells in Graves' hyperthyroidism and ophthalmopathy. RNA transcripts yielded amplified TCR beta CDR3 regions. The primer set for the first-round RT-PCR of the TCR CDR3 was HTBI. One entry per CDR3 protein results from TCRdb running MiXCR on the multiplex PCR reads. The data contain under 350,000 distinct CDR3 sequences, approximately 15% of them singletons. The sequencing input was blood. The source of these receptors is a woman aged 55-69 years with Graves' ophthalmopathy.

This clonotype was recorded at least ten times. The chain is built from TRBV9 and TRBJ2-3, with D unclear. Trimming pared 2 bases from V and 3 bases from J, leaving 7 bases between. The CDR3 covers 13 residues. The V gene's germline CDR1 is SGDLS and CDR2 YYNGEE. CDR3 residues: CASSVSTTDTQYF. The CDR3 coding sequence is TGTGCCAGCAGCGTTAGTACGACAGATACGCAGTATTTT.

This clonotype was recorded at least ten times. The rearrangement joins TRBV10-3 to TRBJ2-1; 8 nucleotides agree with TRBD2. The CDR3 has 16 residues. Germline V gene lookup returns CDR1 ENHRY and CDR2 SYGVKD. V dropped 5 bases and J dropped 3; count of bases not matched to a gene: 9. CDR3 protein: CAISRLGGGNYNEQFF. CDR3 DNA: TGTGCCATCAGTCGTCTCGGGGGGGGAAACTACAATGAGCAGTTCTTC.

V usage is TRBV19 and J usage is TRBJ2-1; 7 bases fit TRBD1. CDR1 and CDR2 from the germline V gene are LNHDA and SQIVND (reference sequence). With 4 bases clipped from V and 5 bases from J, the junction kept 5 bases outside the gene matches. This CDR3 is 14 amino acids long. The CDR3 DNA follows: TGTGCCAGTAGTAGATCAGGGGGTAACAATGAGCAGTTCTTC. It is translated as CASSRSGGNNEQFF.

There are a few counts of this clonotype. The chain carries TRBV4-3 and TRBJ2-7; D ambiguous. There are 15 residues in the CDR3. V lost 1 base to trimming and J lost 0 bases, with 10 bases between them. Germline V lookup: CDR1 LGHNA, CDR2 YSLEER. This CDR3 is CASSQGTASSYEQYF. The CDR3 nucleotides read TGCGCCAGCAGCCAAGGGACGGCGAGCTCCTACGAGCAGTACTTC.

This clonotype was seen a handful of times. The chain recombines TRBV5-1 with TRBJ2-6; D not certain. The germline V gene encodes CDR1 SGHRS and CDR2 YFSETQ. The V end was cut by 4 bases, the J end by 4 bases, with 9 bases between. The CDR3 extends over 14 amino acids. The CDR3 loop is CASSPAVGANVLTF. The CDR3 DNA follows: TGCGCCAGCAGCCCCGCCGTCGGGGCCAACGTCCTGACTTTC. The whole variable domain, filled in from reference TRBV5-1 and TRBJ2-6, reads KAGVTQTPRYLIKTRGQQVTLSCSPISGHRSVSWYQQTPGQGLQFLFEYFSETQRNKGNFPGRFSGRQFSNSRSEMNVSTLELGDSALYLCASSPAVGANVLTFGAGSRLTVL.

This clonotype was seen many times. The rearrangement uses TRBV6-2 or TRBV6-3 and TRBJ1-2; D gene unclear. Trimming took off 3 bases at V and 0 bases at J, with 20 bases between the two ends. CDR1 is MNHEY and CDR2 is SVGEGT in the germline V gene. The CDR3 has 18 amino acids. CDR3 sequence: CASSYRPGNRRSNYGYTF. DNA for the CDR3: TGTGCCAGCAGTTATCGGCCCGGAAACAGAAGATCTAACTATGGCTACACCTTC.

This clonotype was recorded a few times. The V call is TRBV19, the J call TRBJ2-5, with D possibly matching TRBD1 (5 bases). CDR1 LNHDA and CDR2 SQIVND come from the germline V gene (reference sequence). CDR3 length: 14 residues. Between the trimmed V and J ends, which lost 5 bases and 1 base, there was a span of 11 bases. The CDR3 loop is CASSPQGIQETQYF. CDR3 DNA: TGTGCCAGTAGTCCGCAGGGCATCCAAGAGACCCAGTACTTC.

This clonotype showed up just a few times. The chain couples TRBV10-3 to TRBJ1-1; TRBD1 agrees at 7 bases. V shed 10 bases and J 4 bases; nucleotides not matched to a gene: 15. The CDR3 has 15 amino acids. Germline V gene lookup returns CDR1 ENHRY and CDR2 SYGVKD. In nucleotides, the CDR3 is TGTGCCACCAGGGGGGCATACGAAATTGGCACTGAAGCTTTCTTT. The encoded protein is CATRGAYEIGTEAFF.

There are many counts of this clonotype. The rearrangement uses TRBV7-2 and TRBJ1-2; the match to TRBD1 covers 7 bases. Germline loops: CDR1 SGHTA, CDR2 FQGNSA. The V gene end was trimmed by 5 bases and the J gene end by 0 bases; junction bases not matched to a gene: 6. CDR3 length: 15 residues. As DNA, the CDR3 is TGTGCCAGCAGCCTACAGGGGTCAGCTAACTATGGCTACACCTTC. Its translation is CASSLQGSANYGYTF.

V and J are TRBV12-3 or TRBV12-4 and TRBJ1-5, with a tentative D call TRBD1 (6 bases). CDR3 size: 14 residues. Trimming removed 1 base from V and 7 bases from J, with 11 bases in between. In DNA, the CDR3 is TGTGCCAGCAGTTTAGGAGACAGGTCCCAGCCCCAGCATTTT. It specifies CASSLGDRSQPQHF.

In its sample, this clonotype was seen many times. The V call is TRBV7-2, the J call TRBJ2-7, with 7 nucleotides matching TRBD1. The CDR3 contains 17 residues. Germline CDR1 SGHTA, CDR2 FQGNSA. The ends lost 1 base at V and 2 bases at J; junction bases unmatched: 11. The CDR3 here is CASSLEIIGTAPYEQYF. CDR3 nucleotide sequence: TGTGCCAGCAGCTTAGAAATAATTGGGACAGCCCCCTACGAGCAGTACTTC.

This clonotype was found many times. Here the CDR3 reads CASSDHLDSAPLHF. The CDR3 DNA is TGTGCCAGCAGCGACCACCTGGACAGCGCACCCCTCCACTTT. The chain recombines TRBV11-2 with TRBJ1-6, with a possible D match to TRBD1 (6 bases). From germline, CDR1 is SGHAT and CDR2 FQNNGV. The length of the CDR3 is 14 residues. Trimming left V 5 bases short and J 11 bases short, with 16 bases between.

CDR3 in DNA: TGTGCCACCGATGGGACAGGGACAGATACGCAGTATTTT. Its protein is CATDGTGTDTQYF. V usage is TRBV28 and J usage is TRBJ2-3, with 9 bases lining up with TRBD1. V was clipped by 10 bases and J by 3 bases; unmatched bases: 5. Per the germline V gene, CDR1 is MDHEN and CDR2 is SYDVKM. The CDR3 totals 13 residues.

Notes on this clonotype: A much larger clone differs by one base, so this may be a read error. The V and J genes are TRBV7-2 and TRBJ1-2, with D unclear. The CDR3 is 13 residues long. The germline gives CDR1 SGHTA, CDR2 FQGNSA. CDR3 protein: CASSRSEPYDYTF. The CDR3 DNA sequence: TGTGCCAGCAGCCGTAGCGAACCCTATGACTACACCTTC. The whole variable domain, filled in from reference TRBV7-2 and TRBJ1-2, reads GAGVSQSPSNKVTEKGKDVELRCDPISGHTALYWYRQSLGQGLEFLIYFQGNSAPDKSGLPSDRFSAERTGGSVSTLTIQRTQQEDSAVYLCASSRSEPYDYTFGSGTRLTVV.

The sample holds a few counts of this clonotype. The chain carries TRBV27 and TRBJ2-5; 7 bases fit TRBD1. Germline loops: CDR1 MNHEY, CDR2 SMNVEV (reference sequence). The V segment lost 4 bases and the J segment 0 bases; nucleotides outside the gene matches: 2. CDR3 size: 14 residues. This CDR3 is CASSWTGDQETQYF. The DNA of the CDR3 is TGTGCCAGCAGTTGGACAGGAGACCAAGAGACCCAGTACTTC.

This clonotype was seen repeatedly, ten times or more. The J gene is TRBJ1-5, the V gene TRBV6-2 or TRBV6-3, with a possible D match to TRBD1 (5 bases). Germline-derived CDR1 and CDR2 are MNHEY and SVGEGT. V was cut by 6 bases and J by 10 bases, with 25 bases left in between. There are 16 residues in the CDR3. The CDR3 DNA sequence: TGTGCCAGCAGCGGGGGGGGGGACCCCCAGCTTGCCCCCCAGCATTTT. Amino acids: CASSGGGDPQLAPQHF.

This clonotype was counted ten times or more. The rearrangement uses TRBV6-6 and TRBJ2-2; 7 nucleotides align to TRBD1. V lost 1 base and J lost 4; bases outside the gene matches: 6. CDR1 MNHNY and CDR2 SVGAGI come from the germline V gene (reference sequence). The length of the CDR3 is 16 residues. CDR3 loop: CASSYYPGGFTGELFF. CDR3 nucleotides: TGTGCCAGCAGTTACTACCCAGGGGGTTTCACCGGGGAGCTGTTTTTT.

The genes are TRBV7-9 and TRBJ1-2; 9 bases match TRBD1. CDR3 length: 15 amino acids. Losses at the gene ends were 1 base for V and 3 bases for J; bases not matched to a gene: 3. Germline V gene lookup returns CDR1 SEHNR and CDR2 FQNEAQ (reference sequence). CDR3 sequence (DNA): TGTGCCAGCAGCTTAGTGGGACAGGGCCACTATGGCTACACCTTC. It codes for CASSLVGQGHYGYTF.

V and J are TRBV9 and TRBJ2-1, with a possible D match to TRBD2 (5 bases). The V gene's germline CDR1 is SGDLS and CDR2 YYNGEE. The CDR3 extends over 15 amino acids. V lost 2 bases and J 0 bases, leaving 9 bases between the germline ends. The CDR3: CASSVPGSSYNEQFF. CDR3 DNA: TGTGCCAGCAGCGTGCCTGGGAGCTCCTACAATGAGCAGTTCTTC.

This clonotype has a count of ten or more. The chain employs TRBV7-9 and TRBJ2-7; TRBD2 aligns across 9 bases. J gave up 0 bases and V 1 base, and 1 base lay outside the gene matches. This CDR3 has 15 residues. Germline CDR1 reads SEHNR; CDR2 reads FQNEAQ (reference sequence). CDR3 region: CASSLVSGSSYEQYF. CDR3 DNA: TGTGCCAGCAGCTTAGTTAGCGGGAGCTCCTACGAGCAGTACTTC. The full variable domain, rest sourced from reference TRBV7-9 and TRBJ2-7, is DTGVSQNPRHKITKRGQNVTFRCDPISEHNRLYWYRQTLGQGPEFLTYFQNEAQLEKSRLLSDRFSAERPKGSFSTLEIQRTEQGDSAMYLCASSLVSGSSYEQYFGPGTRLTVT.

This chain connects TRBV20-1 to TRBJ2-5; D not resolved. The CDR3 is made up of 10 amino acids. Per the germline V gene, CDR1 is DFQATT and CDR2 is SNEGSKA (reference sequence). Trimming shortened V by 6 bases and J by 3 bases, and 5 bases separated the two germline ends. The CDR3 DNA reads TGCAGTGCCAACAAAGAGACCCAGTACTTC. Encoded protein: CSANKETQYF.

This clonotype has at least ten counts. V usage is TRBV12-3 or TRBV12-4 and J usage is TRBJ1-2; 9 nucleotides line up with TRBD1. CDR3 size: 16 residues. V dropped 6 bases and J dropped 4; count of bases not matched to a gene: 12. The CDR3 loop is CASSLRQGGHAYGYTF. The CDR3, as DNA: TGTGCCAGCAGCCTAAGACAGGGGGGTCACGCCTATGGCTACACCTTC.

This chain links TRBV5-8 with TRBJ2-5; 8 bases fit TRBD1. J lost 5 bases, V lost 2 bases, and 5 bases had no gene match. The CDR3 has 14 residues. CDR1 SGHTS and CDR2 YDEGEE come from the germline V gene. The CDR3 nucleotides are TGTGCCAGCAGCTTCCGGACAGGGATGGAGACCCAGTACTTC. Its protein product is CASSFRTGMETQYF.

With regard to this clonotype: This may stem from a read error, because a much larger clone lies one nucleotide away. The rearrangement uses TRBV7-2 and TRBJ1-2, with D possibly TRBD1 on 6 matching bases. This CDR3 has 12 residues. Germline V lookup: CDR1 SGHTA, CDR2 FQGNSA. Deletions cut 7 bases from V and 10 bases from J, with 16 bases between. As DNA, the CDR3 is TGTGCCAGCATCCCGGGGGCGCGGGACTACACCTTC. Translated, it gives CASIPGARDYTF.

This chain connects TRBV19 to TRBJ1-5; D gene uncertain. Between the trimmed V and J ends, which lost 7 bases and 0 bases, there was a span of 13 bases. The CDR3 has 15 residues. Per germline, CDR1 LNHDA and CDR2 SQIVND (reference sequence). The CDR3 region has the DNA TGTGCCAGTACTCCCCGAGCGGTTAGCAATCAGCCCCAGCATTTT. Encoded protein: CASTPRAVSNQPQHF.

The chain links TRBV13 to TRBJ2-7; D is undetermined. V was clipped by 3 bases and J by 9 bases, with 18 bases between them. CDR3 length: 14 residues. In germline, CDR1 is PRHDT, CDR2 FYEKMQ (reference sequence). CDR3 loop: CASSLNGRLGRQYF. CDR3 nucleotide sequence: TGTGCCAGCAGCTTGAACGGACGACTTGGACGGCAGTACTTC.

As concerns this clonotype: The junction and the germline gene differ at one end; a read error may be behind it. The chain links TRBV30 to TRBJ1-2; 7 nucleotides agree with TRBD1. This CDR3 is built from 14 residues. Germline V gene lookup returns CDR1 GTSNPN and CDR2 SVGIG (reference sequence). The chain's CDR3 is CAWVGVDRVYGCTF. In nucleotides, the CDR3 is TGTGCCTGGGTGGGGGTCGACAGGGTCTATGGCTGCACCTTC.

This clonotype appeared many times. The rearrangement joins TRBV28 to TRBJ1-5; no definite D call. Germline V lookup: CDR1 MDHEN, CDR2 SYDVKM. The CDR3 is 13 amino acids. The V end lost 5 bases, the J end lost 6 bases, and 11 bases lay between the germline ends. CDR3 sequence: CASSGEMAQPQHF. CDR3 sequence (DNA): TGTGCCAGCAGTGGCGAGATGGCTCAGCCCCAGCATTTT.

This clonotype was detected only a few times. V and J are TRBV19 and TRBJ2-6, with D unresolved. Germline assignment: CDR1 LNHDA and CDR2 SQIVND (reference sequence). V dropped 8 bases and J dropped 4 bases, with 18 bases sitting between them. The CDR3 runs to 16 residues. CDR3: CASQTRPKSGANVLTF. Here the CDR3 DNA reads TGTGCCAGTCAGACACGACCAAAGTCCGGGGCCAACGTCCTGACTTTC. Combining the CDR3 with reference TRBV19 and TRBJ2-6 gives the whole variable domain DGGITQSPKYLFRKEGQNVTLSCEQNLNHDAMYWYRQDPGQGLRLIYYSQIVNDFQKGDIAEGYSVSREKKESFPLTVTSAQKNPTAFYLCASQTRPKSGANVLTFGAGSRLTVL.

In its sample, this clonotype was seen many times. The CDR3 is CASSPRRGSYEQYF. CDR3 nucleotide sequence: TGTGCCAGCAGTCCCCGAAGGGGTTCCTACGAGCAGTACTTC. The chain combines TRBV7-2 with TRBJ2-7; a possible D gene is TRBD1 (5 bases). The CDR3 spans 14 residues. With 6 bases removed from V and 1 base from J, the gap between germline ends came to 13 bases. Germline V gene sequence: CDR1 SGHTA, CDR2 FQGNSA.

This chain connects TRBV10-3 to TRBJ1-6; perhaps TRBD1 as D (5 bases). The length of the CDR3 is 13 residues. The germline V gene encodes CDR1 ENHRY and CDR2 SYGVKD. The V and J ends lost 5 bases and 8 bases respectively, with 10 bases between them. The CDR3 region has the DNA TGTGCCATCAGTTCAGGGTCGGATTCACCCCTCCACTTT. Translating gives CAISSGSDSPLHF.

This clonotype was seen only a few times. The V and J genes are TRBV9 and TRBJ1-2; TRBD1 matches 7 bases. CDR1 is SGDLS, CDR2 YYNGEE, per germline. The CDR3 extends over 14 amino acids. With V trimmed by 2 bases and J by 8 bases, 9 bases remained unmatched. The CDR3: CASSVSDREFGYTF. For the CDR3, the DNA is TGTGCCAGCAGCGTTTCAGACAGGGAATTCGGCTACACCTTC.